The entry that follows covers one T cell receptor (beta chain) sequence. This receptor's antigen is unknown. No base quality information exists; no much larger clone differs at one position. The immunoSEQ Assay was used to sequence TCRbeta CDR3 regions. After extraction, genomic DNA underwent amplification by bias-controlled multiplex PCR, followed by high-throughput sequencing. The authors' analysis ran thus. To quantify the absolute abundance of every unique TCRbeta CDR3 region, sequences were collapsed and filtered. T cell fraction was estimated by normalization of TCRbeta template counts to usable DNA, with usable DNA being measured through amplification of reference genes present in all nucleated cells. Repertoire TCRs were annotated as SARS-CoV-2-specific when V gene, CDR3 amino acid sequence and J gene were exactly matched to a known reactive TCR set. The reference SARS-CoV-2 TCR set was obtained from MIRA and was filtered for enrichment in COVID-19-positive ImmuneCODE repertoires, whereby public or cross-reactive TCRs were removed. Based on the MIRA antigens, annotated TCRs were further analysed at the level of specific ORF or position within ORF. Depth was the summed frequency of annotated unique rearrangements, while breadth was defined as annotated unique rearrangements over total unique productive rearrangements. Group comparisons of TCR breadth used two-sided Wilcoxon rank-sum tests. Entries here come from immuneACCESS through TCRdb and include only in-frame sequences with V and J called. Some clones fail to appear in such tables; in the studies checked, an unresolved V gene covers under half of the shortfall, and the cause of the remainder is unknown. V and J calls and clone size are given by that table; D and trimming were obtained from the DNA. The sample yields just over 350,000 clones; about 88% were counted once. The ten largest clonotypes hold about 3.3% of the sample.

The CDR3 contains 13 residues, cysteine and phenylalanine counted. The entry retains the CDR3 DNA only, 39 bases that are in frame from base 1. CDR1 and CDR2, looked up from the germline V gene, are KGHSH and LQKENI. V is reduced by 0 bases and J by 8 bases, leaving a spacing of 8 bases between them. Per the publication, the treatment or condition label means: some 20 received Ad26.COV2.S at low or high dose, single or two shots; several received placebo; per-sample allocation not given. Repertoires of vaccine and placebo recipients were sequenced from samples taken on day 63 after the first injection. Cohort 1b enrolled roughly 25 adults aged 18-55 years at a single site in Boston, USA, between 29 July and 7 August 2020. As a vaccine, Ad26.COV2.S was a replication-incompetent adenovirus type 26 vector that expressed a prefusion-stabilized SARS-CoV-2 spike protein derived from the original Wuhan strain.

These data come from a study of Ad26.COV2.S vaccination and SARS-CoV-2 variants (dated by TCRdb to the early 2020s). A note on the overall study: Donors in the vaccine arm were drawn from COV1001, a phase I-IIa trial of Ad26.COV2.S in healthy adults that was multicentre, randomized, double-blind and placebo-controlled. Ad26.COV2.S was administered intramuscularly at 5 x 10^10 or 1 x 10^11 viral particles, either as a single shot or as two shots given 56 days apart. TCRbeta repertoire sequencing served as the tool for gauging how specific and how broad the SARS-CoV-2-reactive T cell receptors were following Ad26.COV2.S vaccination. The TCR-sequenced set comprised around 30 samples: around 20 Ad26.COV2.S vaccine recipients, 5 placebo recipients and 8 SARS-CoV-2 convalescent individuals. Trial participants were randomized into five groups of five, in which low-dose or high-dose Ad26.COV2.S was given once or twice, or placebo was given on both occasions. Investigators remained blinded to trial group allocation during experiments and outcome assessment. The paper as a whole reports these results and caveats: The study lacked the statistical power to compare responses across vaccine doses or regimens. Ad26.COV2.S recipients had higher spike-specific TCR breadth than placebo recipients (P = 0.0014). Vaccine and placebo recipients had comparable non-spike TCR breadth, which fits with the vaccine containing only spike. Substantial breadth of spike-specific CD8+ and CD4+ T cell responses was reported after vaccination. It was noted by the authors that total T cell responses may have been underestimated by the TCR breadth and depth analyses.

The V and J genes are TRBV18 and TRBJ2-1, with no confident D gene call. Here the sequenced sample was peripheral blood, taken in a trial of Ad26.COV2.S vaccine versus placebo. The receptor was derived from a person aged 18-60 years who received the Ad26.COV2.S COVID-19 vaccine or a placebo. The CDR3 in this case is CASSPPNRDEQFF. The base sequence is TGTGCCAGCTCACCACCCAACCGGGATGAGCAGTTCTTC. Extended through the reference TRBV18 and TRBJ2-1 proteins, this CDR3 yields the full variable domain: NAGVMQNPRHLVRRRGQEARLRCSPMKGHSHVYWYRQLPEEGLKFMVYLQKENIIDESGMPKERFSAEFPKEGPSILRIQQVVRGDSAAYFCASSPPNRDEQFFGPGTRLTVL.